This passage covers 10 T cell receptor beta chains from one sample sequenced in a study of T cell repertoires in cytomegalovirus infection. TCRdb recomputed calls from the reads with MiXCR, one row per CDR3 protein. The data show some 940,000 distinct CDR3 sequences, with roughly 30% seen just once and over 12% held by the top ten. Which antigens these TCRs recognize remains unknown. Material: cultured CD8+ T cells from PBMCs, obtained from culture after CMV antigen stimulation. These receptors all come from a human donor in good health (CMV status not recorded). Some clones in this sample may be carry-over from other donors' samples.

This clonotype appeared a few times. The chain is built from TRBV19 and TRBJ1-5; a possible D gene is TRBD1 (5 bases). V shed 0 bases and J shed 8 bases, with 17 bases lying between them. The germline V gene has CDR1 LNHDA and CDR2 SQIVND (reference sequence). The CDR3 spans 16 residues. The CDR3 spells CASSIDLSGTGEPQHF. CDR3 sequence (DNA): TGTGCCAGTAGTATAGATCTATCAGGGACTGGGGAGCCCCAGCATTTT.

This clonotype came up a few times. The CDR3, as DNA: TGTGCCAGCAGTTCCCCCATCCGTCACTACAATGAGCAGTTCTTC. Protein product: CASSSPIRHYNEQFF. V is TRBV27 and J is TRBJ2-1; D is unclear. Germline CDR1 reads MNHEY; CDR2 reads SMNVEV (reference sequence). Trimming removed 4 bases from V and 3 bases from J, with 13 bases in between. The CDR3 is 15 amino acids.

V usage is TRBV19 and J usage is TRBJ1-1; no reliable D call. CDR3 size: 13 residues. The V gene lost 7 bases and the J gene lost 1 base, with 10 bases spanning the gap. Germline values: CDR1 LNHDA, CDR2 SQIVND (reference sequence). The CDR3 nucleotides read TGTGCCAGTAACCCCACAGCGAACACTGAAGCTTTCTTT. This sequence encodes CASNPTANTEAFF. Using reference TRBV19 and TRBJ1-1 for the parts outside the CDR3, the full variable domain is DGGITQSPKYLFRKEGQNVTLSCEQNLNHDAMYWYRQDPGQGLRLIYYSQIVNDFQKGDIAEGYSVSREKKESFPLTVTSAQKNPTAFYLCASNPTANTEAFFGQGTRLTVV.

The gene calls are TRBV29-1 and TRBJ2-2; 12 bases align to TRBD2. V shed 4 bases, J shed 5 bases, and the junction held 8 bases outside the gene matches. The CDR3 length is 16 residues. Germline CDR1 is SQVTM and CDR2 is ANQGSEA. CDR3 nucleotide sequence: TGCAGCGTTGCCCAGAGACTAGCGGGGGAGACCGGGGAGCTGTTTTTT. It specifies CSVAQRLAGETGELFF.

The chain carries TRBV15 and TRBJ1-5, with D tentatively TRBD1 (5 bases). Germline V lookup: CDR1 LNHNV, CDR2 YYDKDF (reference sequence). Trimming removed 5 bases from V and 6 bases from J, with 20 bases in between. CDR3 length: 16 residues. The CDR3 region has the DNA TGTGCCACCAGCCCGTTGGAGGGGAGGGTTCCTCAGCCCCAGCATTTT. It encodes CATSPLEGRVPQPQHF.

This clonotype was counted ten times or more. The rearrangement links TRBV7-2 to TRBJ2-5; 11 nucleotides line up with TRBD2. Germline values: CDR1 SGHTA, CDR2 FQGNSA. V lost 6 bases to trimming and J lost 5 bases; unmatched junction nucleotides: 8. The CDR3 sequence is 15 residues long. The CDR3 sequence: CASSHLAGGRETQYF. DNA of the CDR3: TGTGCCAGCAGTCATCTAGCGGGGGGCCGTGAGACCCAGTACTTC.

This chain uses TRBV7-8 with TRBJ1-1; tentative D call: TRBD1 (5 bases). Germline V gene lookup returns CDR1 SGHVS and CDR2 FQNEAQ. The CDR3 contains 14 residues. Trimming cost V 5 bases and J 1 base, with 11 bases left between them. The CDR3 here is CASSPQVTNTEAFF. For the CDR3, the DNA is TGTGCCAGCAGCCCACAGGTGACGAACACTGAAGCTTTCTTT.

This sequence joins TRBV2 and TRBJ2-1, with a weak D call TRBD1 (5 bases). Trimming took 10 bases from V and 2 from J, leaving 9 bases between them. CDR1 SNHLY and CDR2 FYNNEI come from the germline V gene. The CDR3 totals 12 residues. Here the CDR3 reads CAMMTAYNEQFF. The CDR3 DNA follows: TGTGCCATGATGACAGCCTACAATGAGCAGTTCTTC.

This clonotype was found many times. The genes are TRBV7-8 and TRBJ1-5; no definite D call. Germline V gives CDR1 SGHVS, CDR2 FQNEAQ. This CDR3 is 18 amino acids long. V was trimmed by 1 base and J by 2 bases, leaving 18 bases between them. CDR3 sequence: CASSLERPTAVRNQPQHF. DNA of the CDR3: TGTGCCAGCAGCTTAGAGCGTCCGACCGCTGTCCGCAATCAGCCCCAGCATTTT.

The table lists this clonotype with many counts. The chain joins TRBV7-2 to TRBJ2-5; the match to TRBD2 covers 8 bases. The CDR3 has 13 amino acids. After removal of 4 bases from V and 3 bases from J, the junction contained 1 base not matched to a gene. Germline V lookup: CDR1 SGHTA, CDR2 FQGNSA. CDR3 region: CASSSLAEETQYF. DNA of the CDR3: TGTGCCAGCAGCTCACTAGCGGAAGAGACCCAGTACTTC.